This entry features one T cell receptor beta chain sequence. What it binds is not known. The entry originates in a study of cytomegalovirus exposure and HLA in healthy donors. Study-level results: Listed as cytomegalovirus-associated were 150 to 200 TCR beta chains.

The study ran its PCR with 60 Vbeta and 13 Jbeta primers. The assay was immunoSEQ multiplex PCR, and TCRdb's table has in-frame clones only and misses some. Of 150,000 or so clones in the sample, 82% are singletons; the top ten hold under 7.5%. What was sequenced was PBMCs. The receptor comes from a woman aged 50 to 60 in good health and CMV-seropositive.

The CDR3 loop reads CASSWQGFNTEAFF. The CDR3 nucleotides are TGTGCCAGCAGCTGGCAGGGCTTTAACACTGAAGCTTTCTTT. V is TRBV6-1 and J is TRBJ1-1, with TRBD1 as a possible D gene (5 bases). The CDR3 is 14 residues long. The V gene lost 6 bases and the J gene lost 2 bases, with 13 bases spanning the gap. Germline V gene sequence: CDR1 MNHNS, CDR2 SASEGT.